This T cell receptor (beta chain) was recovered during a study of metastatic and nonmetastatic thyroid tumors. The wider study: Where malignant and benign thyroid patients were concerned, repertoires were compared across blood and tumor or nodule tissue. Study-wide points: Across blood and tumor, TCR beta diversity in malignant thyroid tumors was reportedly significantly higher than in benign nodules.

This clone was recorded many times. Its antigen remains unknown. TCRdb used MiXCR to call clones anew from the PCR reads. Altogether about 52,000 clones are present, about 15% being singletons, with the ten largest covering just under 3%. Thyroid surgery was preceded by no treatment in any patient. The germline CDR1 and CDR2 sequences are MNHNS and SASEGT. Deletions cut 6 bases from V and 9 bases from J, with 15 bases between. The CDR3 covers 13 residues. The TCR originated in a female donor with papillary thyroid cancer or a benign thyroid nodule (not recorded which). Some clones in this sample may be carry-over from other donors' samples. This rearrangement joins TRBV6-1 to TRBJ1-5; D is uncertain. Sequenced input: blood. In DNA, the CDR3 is TGTGCCAGCAGAATCCCGGGCCCCTGGCCCCAGCATTTT. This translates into CASRIPGPWPQHF.